What follows are 9 T cell receptor beta chains derived from one specimen sequenced in a study of cytomegalovirus exposure and HLA in healthy donors. The PCR made use of 60 Vbeta and 13 Jbeta primers. Repertoires were generated with immunoSEQ multiplex PCR, while TCRdb's copy carries only in-frame clones and drops some. The sample yields around 150,000 clones, around four fifths seen once. The sequenced sample consisted of PBMCs. All receptors derive from a female donor in good health and CMV-seronegative.

The chain has TRBV19 and TRBJ1-1; D possibly corresponds to TRBD1 (5 bases). Germline lookup yields CDR1 LNHDA and CDR2 SQIVND (reference sequence). The CDR3 covers 16 residues. Trimming took 7 bases from V and 4 from J, leaving 22 bases between them. The CDR3 nucleotides read TGTGCCAGTAAACCCGGCAGGGCGCTTTTTGGCACTGAAGCTTTCTTT. As protein: CASKPGRALFGTEAFF. The full variable domain, completed using reference TRBV19 and TRBJ1-1, is DGGITQSPKYLFRKEGQNVTLSCEQNLNHDAMYWYRQDPGQGLRLIYYSQIVNDFQKGDIAEGYSVSREKKESFPLTVTSAQKNPTAFYLCASKPGRALFGTEAFFGQGTRLTVV.

V usage is TRBV10-1 and J usage is TRBJ1-1, with 11 bases that match TRBD1. V lost 6 bases to trimming and J lost 4 bases; unmatched junction nucleotides: 10. Germline V gene lookup returns CDR1 WNHNN and CDR2 SYGVQD (reference sequence). The length of the CDR3 is 16 residues. In DNA form, the CDR3 reads TGCGCCAGCAGCGAAGGACAGGGGGCATGGGGCACTGAAGCTTTCTTT. Translated: CASSEGQGAWGTEAFF.

The chain recombines TRBV27 with TRBJ2-1; possibly TRBD2 for D (5 bases). Trimming removed 4 bases from V and 2 bases from J, with 9 bases in between. Germline V lookup: CDR1 MNHEY, CDR2 SMNVEV (reference sequence). The CDR3 is 14 residues long. This chain's CDR3 is CASSSLVPYNEQFF. The CDR3 nucleotides are TGTGCCAGCAGTTCACTAGTCCCCTACAATGAGCAGTTCTTC.

This rearrangement joins TRBV27 to TRBJ1-2; 9 nucleotides match TRBD1. The CDR3 contains 15 residues. Germline lookup yields CDR1 MNHEY and CDR2 SMNVEV (reference sequence). V shed 5 bases, J shed 5 bases, and the junction held 9 bases outside the gene matches. The DNA of the CDR3 is TGTGCCAGCAGTCCACCCGGGACAGGGAGGTATGGCTACACCTTC. Residues: CASSPPGTGRYGYTF.

This clone has a handful of counts. J is TRBJ2-3 and V is TRBV9; TRBD2 agrees at 12 bases. V gave up 4 bases and J gave up 2 bases; unmatched junction bases: 2. Per the germline V gene, CDR1 is SGDLS and CDR2 is YYNGEE. The CDR3 is 15 amino acids. In DNA, the CDR3 is TGTGCCAGCAGCCTAGCGGGGGGGGTCACAGATACGCAGTATTTT. It yields the protein CASSLAGGVTDTQYF.

Points on this clone: The sample contains more than one DNA sequence encoding this CDR3. The genes are TRBV19 and TRBJ2-2; the D gene is possibly TRBD1 (6 bases). The CDR3 has 13 amino acids. Germline V gene data show CDR1 as LNHDA and CDR2 as SQIVND (reference sequence). The V and J ends lost 6 bases and 6 bases respectively, with 11 bases between them. The CDR3 region is CASRGRGAGELFF. The CDR3 coding sequence is TGTGCCAGTAGGGGCAGGGGAGCCGGGGAGCTGTTTTTT.

This clone showed up just a few times. The chain combines TRBV5-1 with TRBJ1-2, with D possibly being TRBD1 (6 bases). Trimming cost V 3 bases and J 3 bases, with 12 bases left between them. The germline V gene encodes CDR1 SGHRS and CDR2 YFSETQ. The length of the CDR3 is 14 residues. In DNA, the CDR3 is TGCGCCAGCAGCTCAACAGGGTGGGACTATGGCTACACCTTC. Translated: CASSSTGWDYGYTF.

The chain employs TRBV6-5 and TRBJ1-2; the D gene is possibly TRBD1 (6 bases). Germline V gene data show CDR1 as MNHEY and CDR2 as SVGAGI. V shed 7 bases and J shed 8 bases, with 14 bases lying between them. The CDR3 covers 12 residues. CDR3 in DNA: TGTGCCAGCACCACAGGGTTACAAGGCTACACCTTC. Translated, it gives CASTTGLQGYTF.

The chain carries TRBV5-4 and TRBJ1-2, with 12 bases identical to TRBD1. Germline V CDR1 and CDR2: SGHNT, YYREEE (reference sequence). This CDR3 region has 16 residues. V dropped 4 bases and J dropped 8; count of bases not matched to a gene: 12. This CDR3 reads CASSRGGTGGFGGYTF. As DNA, the CDR3 is TGTGCCAGCAGCCGGGGGGGGACAGGGGGCTTCGGCGGCTACACCTTC.